A single sample gave rise to the 26 T cell receptor beta chains below, sequenced in a study of shared clonotypes between healthy human individuals. Only CD45RO-negative cells positively selected for CCR7 counted as naive CD8 cells, so terminally differentiated effector memory CD45RA+ cells were excluded. Sequenced by immunoSEQ multiplex PCR; TCRdb stores in-frame clones only, minus some. The sample yields fewer than 850,000 clones, roughly 96% seen once. The sample consisted of naive CD8+ T cells sorted from blood. The receptor set was obtained from a man in his thirties or forties in good health.

The genes are TRBV4-1 and TRBJ2-3; TRBD1 matches 8 bases. With V trimmed by 2 bases and J by 4 bases, 8 bases remained unmatched. The length of the CDR3 is 16 residues. The germline CDR1 and CDR2 sequences are MGHRA and YSYEKL. The CDR3 spells CASSQYETGVPDTQYF. The CDR3 DNA reads as TGCGCCAGCAGCCAATATGAGACAGGGGTTCCAGATACGCAGTATTTT.

The chain carries TRBV4-3 and TRBJ1-4, with 8 bases fitting TRBD1. The CDR3 loop spans 15 amino acids. Trimming took 0 bases from V and 8 from J; bases not matched to a gene: 5. The germline gives CDR1 LGHNA, CDR2 YSLEER. The CDR3 bases are TGCGCCAGCAGCCAAGAACACAGGGGGGACGAAAAACTGTTTTTT. As protein: CASSQEHRGDEKLFF.

In the case of this clone: Other DNA sequences within the sample encode an identical CDR3. The J gene is TRBJ2-1, the V gene TRBV28; D uncertain. Germline-derived CDR1 and CDR2 are MDHEN and SYDVKM. The V and J ends lost 4 bases and 7 bases respectively, with 5 bases between them. CDR3 length: 11 amino acids. CDR3 nucleotide sequence: TGTGCCAGCAGTTGGGGTAATGAGCAGTTCTTC. Translated, it gives CASSWGNEQFF.

The chain combines TRBV27 with TRBJ2-7; D unclear. V lost 0 bases and J lost 5, with 5 bases in between. The CDR3 is made up of 12 amino acids. CDR1 MNHEY and CDR2 SMNVEV come from the germline V gene (reference sequence). DNA of the CDR3: TGTGCCAGCAGTTTATCTCAGGACGAGCAGTACTTC. As protein: CASSLSQDEQYF.

This clone was seen a few times. This chain connects TRBV29-1 to TRBJ2-7; 9 bases are a match to TRBD2. Germline V gene sequence: CDR1 SQVTM, CDR2 ANQGSEA. The CDR3 contains 14 residues. V dropped 1 base and J dropped 7; count of bases not matched to a gene: 8. In DNA form, the CDR3 reads TGCAGCGTTGAAGGGTTAGCGGGAGAAAATGAGCAGTACTTC. Residues: CSVEGLAGENEQYF.

The gene calls are TRBV9 and TRBJ2-7, with 7 bases aligning to TRBD1. The CDR3 is 15 residues long. V trimming: 0 bases; J trimming: 3 bases; junction bases outside the gene matches: 6. Germline assignment: CDR1 SGDLS and CDR2 YYNGEE. CDR3 in amino acids: CASSVEGTADYEQYF. The CDR3 DNA reads as TGTGCCAGCAGCGTAGAGGGGACAGCGGACTACGAGCAGTACTTC. The full variable domain, rest sourced from reference TRBV9 and TRBJ2-7, is DSGVTQTPKHLITATGQRVTLRCSPRSGDLSVYWYQQSLDQGLQFLIQYYNGEERAKGNILERFSAQQFPDLHSELNLSSLELGDSALYFCASSVEGTADYEQYFGPGTRLTVT.

This clone occurred once. The rearrangement uses TRBV14 and TRBJ2-7; D unclear. Germline V lookup: CDR1 SGHDN, CDR2 FVKESK. The V end was cut by 1 base, the J end by 5 bases, with 9 bases between. The CDR3 is 13 amino acids. The CDR3 nucleotides read TGTGCCAGCAGCCAAGTTGGTAGGGACGAGCAGTACTTC. Amino acid sequence: CASSQVGRDEQYF.

The rearrangement links TRBV19 to TRBJ2-7; D gene ambiguous. The CDR3 extends over 12 amino acids. The germline V gene encodes CDR1 LNHDA and CDR2 SQIVND (reference sequence). V shed 1 base and J shed 7 bases, with 8 bases lying between them. CDR3 loop: CASSIGGTEQYF. The CDR3 nucleotides read TGTGCCAGTAGTATAGGGGGAACAGAGCAGTACTTC.

V usage is TRBV4-1 and J usage is TRBJ2-2; tentatively, D is TRBD1 (6 bases). The CDR3 sequence is 15 residues long. From germline, CDR1 is MGHRA and CDR2 YSYEKL. The V end was cut by 0 bases, the J end by 3 bases, with 8 bases between. This CDR3 reads CASSQETGYTGELFF. The CDR3 DNA is TGCGCCAGCAGCCAAGAGACAGGCTACACCGGGGAGCTGTTTTTT.

The V gene is TRBV6-6, the J gene TRBJ2-1, with 7 bases matching TRBD2. Germline V lookup: CDR1 MNHNY, CDR2 SVGAGI (reference sequence). The CDR3 consists of 13 residues. V lost 0 bases, J lost 8 bases, and 1 base stayed unmatched. This CDR3 reads CASSYSAGDEQFF. In DNA, the CDR3 is TGTGCCAGCAGTTACTCGGCGGGAGATGAGCAGTTCTTC.

The chain recombines TRBV7-8 with TRBJ1-1; 7 bases agree with TRBD1. The CDR3 loop spans 16 amino acids. Germline trimming cut 0 bases from V and 5 bases from J; bases unmatched to any gene: 9. Germline CDR1 is SGHVS and CDR2 is FQNEAQ. Here the CDR3 reads CASSLAGGQGGTEAFF. The CDR3 DNA sequence: TGTGCCAGCAGCTTAGCGGGCGGTCAGGGGGGGACTGAAGCTTTCTTT. Looking up the rest from reference TRBV7-8 and TRBJ1-1 gives the full variable domain: GAGVSQSPRYKVAKRGQDVALRCDPISGHVSLFWYQQALGQGPEFLTYFQNEAQLDKSGLPSDRFFAERPEGSVSTLKIQRTQQEDSAVYLCASSLAGGQGGTEAFFGQGTRLTVV.

The V gene is TRBV4-2, the J gene TRBJ2-3; TRBD2 matches at 9 bases. Looked up from germline, CDR1 is LGHNA and CDR2 is YNFKEQ. After removal of 7 bases from V and 4 bases from J, the junction contained 6 bases not matched to a gene. The CDR3 spans 14 residues. CDR3 region: CASTLGTSPDTQYF. The CDR3 nucleotides are TGTGCCAGCACCCTGGGGACTAGCCCAGATACGCAGTATTTT.

The chain uses TRBV5-1 and TRBJ2-2, with unresolved D. The CDR3 is made up of 12 amino acids. Germline V gene lookup returns CDR1 SGHRS and CDR2 YFSETQ. Trimming cost V 0 bases and J 7 bases, with 4 bases left between them. The DNA of the CDR3 is TGCGCCAGCAGCTTGGATAACGGGGAGCTGTTTTTT. Translating it yields CASSLDNGELFF. Using reference TRBV5-1 and TRBJ2-2 for the parts outside the CDR3, the full variable domain is KAGVTQTPRYLIKTRGQQVTLSCSPISGHRSVSWYQQTPGQGLQFLFEYFSETQRNKGNFPGRFSGRQFSNSRSEMNVSTLELGDSALYLCASSLDNGELFFGEGSRLTVL.

The V and J genes are TRBV6-6 and TRBJ1-2; unclear D gene. V lost 4 bases to trimming and J lost 4 bases, with 13 bases between them. The CDR3 covers 14 residues. Germline CDR1 MNHNY, CDR2 SVGAGI (reference sequence). This CDR3 reads CASSSTLLSYGYTF. CDR3 DNA sequence: TGTGCCAGCAGTTCGACACTCTTAAGCTATGGCTACACCTTC.

The chain combines TRBV5-1 with TRBJ2-7, with 13 bases that match TRBD2. Trimming cost V 4 bases and J 6 bases; bases outside gene matches: 10. Germline loops: CDR1 SGHRS, CDR2 YFSETQ. The CDR3 runs to 16 residues. The CDR3 reads CASSVGLAGRDGEQYF. As DNA, the CDR3 is TGCGCCAGCAGCGTGGGACTAGCGGGAAGGGATGGCGAGCAGTACTTC.

This clone was picked up one time. The V call is TRBV4-1, the J call TRBJ1-1; D is ambiguous. V was pared by 0 bases and J by 1 base, with 6 bases between. Germline CDR1 is MGHRA and CDR2 is YSYEKL. This CDR3 has 14 residues. CDR3 coding DNA: TGCGCCAGCAGCCAAGATATGGGGAACACTGAAGCTTTCTTT. Amino acid sequence: CASSQDMGNTEAFF.

The rearrangement joins TRBV6-1 to TRBJ2-2; TRBD1 might be the D (6 bases). Trimming removed 6 bases from V and 0 bases from J, with 11 bases in between. Germline V gene data show CDR1 as MNHNS and CDR2 as SASEGT. The CDR3 is 15 amino acids. The DNA for the CDR3 is TGTGCCAGCAGCGGTTGGACAGCGAACACCGGGGAGCTGTTTTTT. Translating it yields CASSGWTANTGELFF.

The V gene is TRBV6-6, the J gene TRBJ2-5, with a tentative D call TRBD2 (5 bases). Germline loops: CDR1 MNHNY, CDR2 SVGAGI (reference sequence). Trimming took 2 bases from V and 5 from J, leaving 18 bases between them. The CDR3 sequence is 16 residues long. The CDR3 spells CASSYGLRGVVETQYF. The CDR3 nucleotides read TGTGCCAGCAGTTACGGGTTACGGGGAGTCGTGGAGACCCAGTACTTC.

V is TRBV5-1 and J is TRBJ2-7, with D perhaps matching TRBD2 (6 bases). Germline-derived CDR1 and CDR2 are SGHRS and YFSETQ. With 1 base removed from V and 3 bases from J, the gap between germline ends came to 11 bases. The CDR3 has 14 amino acids. The chain's CDR3 is CASSLYSGNYEQYF. CDR3 DNA: TGCGCCAGCAGCTTGTATAGCGGTAACTACGAGCAGTACTTC.

The CDR3 region has the DNA TGTGCCAGCAGCCCCAAAGCTAGCGGGAGTTACTACAATGAGCAGTTCTTC. It is translated as CASSPKASGSYYNEQFF. The rearrangement uses TRBV7-6 and TRBJ2-1; 10 bases align to TRBD2. This CDR3 comprises 17 residues. The V gene's germline CDR1 is SGHVS and CDR2 FNYEAQ. V shed 5 bases and J 3 bases; nucleotides not matched to a gene: 10.

The CDR3 nucleotides read TGTGCCAGCAGCTCCTACCCCCTGACTAGCGGGAGGTCCTACGAGCAGTACTTC. Its translation: CASSSYPLTSGRSYEQYF. The chain combines TRBV7-2 with TRBJ2-7; 13 bases map to TRBD2. The germline V gene encodes CDR1 SGHTA and CDR2 FQGNSA. The V and J ends lost 4 bases and 1 base, in that order; junction bases with no gene match: 10. The CDR3 is 18 residues long.

The chain links TRBV19 to TRBJ2-6; TRBD2 matches 14 bases. V lost 9 bases, J lost 2 bases, and 3 bases stayed unmatched. The germline gives CDR1 LNHDA, CDR2 SQIVND (reference sequence). This CDR3 spans 16 amino acids. CDR3 coding DNA: TGTGCCAGCAGGGGACTAGCGGGAGCTGGGGCCAACGTCCTGACTTTC. Its translation: CASRGLAGAGANVLTF.

J is TRBJ2-7 and V is TRBV6-1; the D gene is possibly TRBD2 (6 bases). CDR1 MNHNS and CDR2 SASEGT come from the germline V gene. Trimming took off 7 bases at V and 2 bases at J, with 12 bases between the two ends. The CDR3 loop spans 13 amino acids. DNA for the CDR3: TGTGCCAGCACGGGAGTTGGAACCTACGAGCAGTACTTC. It is translated as CASTGVGTYEQYF.

The chain carries TRBV6-1 and TRBJ2-7, with TRBD2 as a possible D gene (6 bases). V was clipped by 6 bases and J by 2 bases, with 11 bases between them. CDR3 size: 13 residues. Germline CDR1 reads MNHNS; CDR2 reads SASEGT. The chain's CDR3 is CASSWGLAYEQYF. The DNA for the CDR3 is TGTGCCAGCAGCTGGGGACTTGCCTACGAGCAGTACTTC.

This clone was observed a single time. The V call is TRBV29-1, the J call TRBJ2-5; D not resolved. In germline, CDR1 is SQVTM, CDR2 ANQGSEA. The V gene lost 6 bases and the J gene lost 3 bases, with 5 bases spanning the gap. This CDR3 comprises 10 residues. In DNA form, the CDR3 reads TGCAGCGTGGTGAAAGAGACCCAGTACTTC. It translates to CSVVKETQYF. Combining the CDR3 with reference TRBV29-1 and TRBJ2-5 gives the whole variable domain SAVISQKPSRDICQRGTSLTIQCQVDSQVTMMFWYRQQPGQSLTLIATANQGSEATYESGFVIDKFPISRPNLTFSTLTVSNMSPEDSSIYLCSVVKETQYFGPGTRLLVL.

The count of this clone is one. The rearrangement uses TRBV11-2 and TRBJ2-1; 10 bases line up with TRBD2. J gave up 9 bases and V 4 bases, and 18 bases lay outside the gene matches. Germline V gene lookup returns CDR1 SGHAT and CDR2 FQNNGV. The CDR3 is made up of 18 amino acids. The CDR3 region is CASSSGTSALFSLGEQFF. CDR3 coding DNA: TGTGCCAGCAGCTCGGGGACTAGCGCCCTATTCTCCTTAGGTGAGCAGTTCTTC.